The next 30 T cell receptor beta chains were all read from a single sample in a study of shared T cell receptors in the human thymus. Sequenced by immunoSEQ multiplex PCR; TCRdb stores in-frame clones only, minus some. The sample records more than 550,000 clones, 70% to 90% being singletons. The sample was also linked to a second study, of human thymus T cells.

The sequencing sample was made of thymocytes. These TCRs come from a boy under two years old with a congenital heart defect.

The rearrangement uses TRBV5-8 and TRBJ1-1, with 11 positions matching TRBD1. The germline V gene encodes CDR1 SGHTS and CDR2 YDEGEE. V lost 4 bases and J lost 4; bases outside the gene matches: 3. The CDR3 length is 14 residues. The CDR3 nucleotides read TGTGCCAGCAGCGGCGGGACAGGGGGCACTGAAGCTTTCTTT. It codes for CASSGGTGGTEAFF.

This sequence joins TRBV28 and TRBJ2-7, with a tentative D call TRBD1 (6 bases). CDR1 is MDHEN and CDR2 is SYDVKM in the germline V gene. The CDR3 is made up of 12 amino acids. The ends were cut back, 6 bases at V and 7 bases at J, with 13 bases in the middle. CDR3 DNA: TGTGCCAGCAGCACTCGGGACACAGAGCAGTACTTC. Protein sequence: CASSTRDTEQYF.

The chain has TRBV4-1 and TRBJ1-2; D may be TRBD1 (5 bases). Between the trimmed V and J ends, which lost 4 bases and 0 bases, there was a span of 15 bases. Germline values: CDR1 MGHRA, CDR2 YSYEKL. CDR3 length: 16 amino acids. The CDR3 spells CASSPRGGVANYGYTF. The CDR3 region has the DNA TGCGCCAGCAGCCCACGGGGCGGGGTAGCTAACTATGGCTACACCTTC.

In nucleotides, the CDR3 is TGTGCCAGCAGCTCTGGACTAGCGGGACCTTTAGAGACCCAGTACTTC. It specifies CASSSGLAGPLETQYF. The genes are TRBV9 and TRBJ2-5, with 12 bases lining up with TRBD2. Germline CDR1 and CDR2: SGDLS and YYNGEE. V lost 4 bases to trimming and J lost 4 bases; unmatched junction nucleotides: 8. The CDR3 extends over 16 amino acids.

This chain links TRBV30 with TRBJ2-2, with TRBD1 matching 7 bases. Looked up from germline, CDR1 is GTSNPN and CDR2 is SVGIG (reference sequence). The length of the CDR3 is 15 residues. V trimming: 2 bases; J trimming: 6 bases; junction bases outside the gene matches: 9. The chain's CDR3 is CAWSKGRGCPGELFF. In nucleotides, the CDR3 is TGTGCCTGGAGTAAGGGCAGGGGGTGCCCCGGGGAGCTGTTTTTT.

V is TRBV6-1 and J is TRBJ2-7; TRBD1 agrees at 9 bases. This CDR3 has 13 amino acids. J gave up 4 bases and V 6 bases, and 4 bases lay outside the gene matches. Germline values: CDR1 MNHNS, CDR2 SASEGT. Here the CDR3 DNA reads TGTGCCAGCAGCCGGACAGGGGAGTACGAGCAGTACTTC. This translates into CASSRTGEYEQYF.

The chain employs TRBV5-1 and TRBJ2-5; tentative D call: TRBD2 (6 bases). The closer fit of TRBJ2-7 to the DNA end suggests the J call may be wrong. Germline-derived CDR1 and CDR2 are SGHRS and YFSETQ. The CDR3 runs to 14 residues. The CDR3 region is CASSLDPGSDEQYF. CDR3 nucleotides: TGCGCCAGCAGCTTGGATCCCGGGAGTGACGAGCAGTACTTC.

This chain joins TRBV9 and TRBJ2-5; D is perhaps TRBD1 (6 bases). The CDR3 has 14 amino acids. V lost 3 bases and J 5 bases, leaving 14 bases between the germline ends. Germline CDR1 and CDR2: SGDLS and YYNGEE. The CDR3 DNA sequence: TGTGCCAGCAGCGGCTACAGGGTCGGGGAGACCCAGTACTTC. The encoded protein is CASSGYRVGETQYF.

Here the CDR3 reads CASRFSGFKVHEQYF. CDR3 DNA sequence: TGTGCCAGCAGATTCAGCGGTTTTAAGGTCCACGAGCAGTACTTC. V gene TRBV28 combines with J gene TRBJ2-7, with D possibly being TRBD2 (5 bases). Germline V gene sequence: CDR1 MDHEN, CDR2 SYDVKM. V was cut by 6 bases and J by 5 bases, with 20 bases left in between. This CDR3 is built from 15 residues.

The CDR3, as DNA: TGTGCCAGCAGCACCCGGGACAACACTTACGAGCAGTACTTC. This codes for CASSTRDNTYEQYF. The rearrangement uses TRBV13 and TRBJ2-7, with a weak D call TRBD1 (6 bases). The CDR3 is 14 residues long. Trimming removed 5 bases at V and 4 bases at J, with 15 bases between. Germline loops: CDR1 PRHDT, CDR2 FYEKMQ (reference sequence). The full variable domain, with the rest looked up from reference TRBV13 and TRBJ2-7, is AAGVIQSPRHLIKEKRETATLKCYPIPRHDTVYWYQQGPGQDPQFLISFYEKMQSDKGSIPDRFSAQQFSDYHSELNMSSLELGDSALYFCASSTRDNTYEQYFGPGTRLTVT.

The chain employs TRBV15 and TRBJ2-6, with unresolved D. The CDR3 extends over 17 amino acids. Trimming removed 2 bases at V and 0 bases at J, with 11 bases between. From germline, CDR1 is LNHNV and CDR2 YYDKDF (reference sequence). The CDR3 DNA follows: TGTGCCACCAGCAGAACTTTTGAGAACTCTGGGGCCAACGTCCTGACTTTC. Amino acids: CATSRTFENSGANVLTF.

The CDR3 DNA sequence: TGTGCCAGCAGCTTCCTCCCCTGGACTAGCGACACAGATACGCAGTATTTT. This translates into CASSFLPWTSDTDTQYF. The chain has TRBV7-9 and TRBJ2-3; TRBD2 matches 9 bases. V dropped 3 bases and J dropped 2; count of bases not matched to a gene: 9. Per germline, CDR1 SEHNR and CDR2 FQNEAQ (reference sequence). The CDR3 runs to 17 residues.

The chain recombines TRBV11-2 with TRBJ2-5, with 9 bases fitting TRBD2. Germline CDR1 is SGHAT and CDR2 is FQNNGV. J gave up 1 base and V 5 bases, and 8 bases lay outside the gene matches. The CDR3 loop spans 16 amino acids. CDR3 region: CASSTQTSGLQETQYF. The CDR3 bases are TGTGCCAGCAGCACCCAGACTAGCGGCCTCCAAGAGACCCAGTACTTC.

This clone has a handful of counts. The chain uses TRBV27 and TRBJ1-4, with D perhaps matching TRBD1 (5 bases). The V end was cut by 3 bases, the J end by 7 bases, with 15 bases between. Germline CDR1 and CDR2: MNHEY and SMNVEV (reference sequence). The length of the CDR3 is 15 residues. CDR3 residues: CASSFRGGGTEKLFF. As DNA, the CDR3 is TGTGCCAGCAGTTTTAGGGGAGGAGGGACTGAAAAACTGTTTTTT.

The chain joins TRBV30 to TRBJ1-4; 7 nucleotides align to TRBD1. The germline gives CDR1 GTSNPN, CDR2 SVGIG (reference sequence). The junction had 18 bases not matched to a gene; V was cut back by 3 bases and J by 2 bases. The CDR3 totals 19 residues. CDR3 residues: CAWSPILKTGLFTNEKLFF. DNA for the CDR3: TGTGCCTGGAGCCCGATACTCAAGACAGGGCTCTTTACTAATGAAAAACTGTTTTTT.

The chain is built from TRBV30 and TRBJ2-1; possible D gene TRBD2, 6 bases. The CDR3 extends over 15 amino acids. V was shortened by 6 bases and J by 4 bases, with 19 bases between the two germline ends. CDR1 GTSNPN and CDR2 SVGIG come from the germline V gene (reference sequence). The CDR3: CACGPTPGLYNEQFF. The CDR3 DNA reads as TGTGCCTGTGGCCCAACTCCGGGACTTTACAATGAGCAGTTCTTC.

The chain carries TRBV2 and TRBJ1-2; unclear D gene. With 6 bases removed from V and 5 bases from J, the gap between germline ends came to 16 bases. Germline V gene lookup returns CDR1 SNHLY and CDR2 FYNNEI. The CDR3 has 14 residues. CDR3 sequence reads: CASSLRTEVYGYTF. The CDR3 DNA sequence: TGTGCCAGCAGCCTTCGGACTGAGGTTTATGGCTACACCTTC.

V and J are TRBV5-1 and TRBJ1-1, with D perhaps TRBD1 (5 bases). With 4 bases removed from V and 1 base from J, the gap between germline ends came to 20 bases. Germline loops: CDR1 SGHRS, CDR2 YFSETQ. The CDR3 sequence is 17 residues long. CDR3 amino acids: CASSLGHRIYTNTEAFF. The CDR3 DNA reads as TGCGCCAGCAGCCTCGGACACCGAATCTACACGAACACTGAAGCTTTCTTT.

The J gene is TRBJ2-7, the V gene TRBV7-6; D is perhaps TRBD1 (6 bases). V dropped 5 bases and J dropped 7 bases, with 15 bases sitting between them. Per germline, CDR1 SGHVS and CDR2 FNYEAQ. The CDR3 totals 13 residues. The CDR3 bases are TGTGCCAGCAGCAATAACAGGGCAGGGGAGCAGTACTTC. This gives the protein CASSNNRAGEQYF. Based on the CDR3 plus reference TRBV7-6 and TRBJ2-7, the full variable domain is GAGVSQSPRYKVTKRGQDVALRCDPISGHVSLYWYRQALGQGPEFLTYFNYEAQQDKSGLPNDRFSAERPEGSISTLTIQRTEQRDSAMYRCASSNNRAGEQYFGPGTRLTVT.

With regard to this clone: The sample contains more than one DNA sequence encoding this CDR3. V gene TRBV7-2 combines with J gene TRBJ1-2; 7 nucleotides align to TRBD1. The CDR3 is 12 amino acids. Germline-derived CDR1 and CDR2 are SGHTA and FQGNSA. The V and J ends lost 6 bases and 5 bases, in that order; junction bases with no gene match: 3. The CDR3 region has the DNA TGTGCCAGCAGTTTACAGGGGTATGGCTACACCTTC. Translating gives CASSLQGYGYTF.

The rearrangement uses TRBV5-8 and TRBJ1-4; D perhaps matches TRBD1 (6 bases). This CDR3 has 17 amino acids. From germline, CDR1 is SGHTS and CDR2 YDEGEE. V dropped 0 bases and J dropped 8 bases, with 20 bases sitting between them. The DNA for the CDR3 is TGTGCCAGCAGCTTGGGGGGGCGGTTGGGGTTGAACGAAAAACTGTTTTTT. Translated: CASSLGGRLGLNEKLFF.

The chain carries TRBV15 and TRBJ2-1, with a possible D match to TRBD2 (6 bases). This CDR3 is 13 amino acids long. Germline values: CDR1 LNHNV, CDR2 YYDKDF (reference sequence). V was shortened by 1 base and J by 7 bases, with 8 bases between the two germline ends. This chain's CDR3 is CATSRVAENEQFF. As DNA, the CDR3 is TGTGCCACCAGCAGAGTAGCGGAGAATGAGCAGTTCTTC.

The chain is built from TRBV27 and TRBJ1-5; TRBD1 agrees at 7 bases. The J segment lost 6 bases and the V segment lost 6 bases, leaving 17 bases of the junction unmatched. Germline V CDR1 and CDR2: MNHEY, SMNVEV (reference sequence). This CDR3 is built from 17 residues. CDR3 region: CASRSGQVEFHGQPQHF. The CDR3 DNA is TGTGCCAGCAGATCAGGACAGGTAGAATTTCATGGTCAGCCCCAGCATTTT.

This clone appeared once. A read error may account for a junction end that differs from germline. The chain is built from TRBV7-7 and TRBJ2-2; D may be TRBD1 (6 bases). Germline assignment: CDR1 SSHAT and CDR2 FNYEAQ (reference sequence). The CDR3 totals 14 residues. The CDR3 here is CASSRYREAGELFF. The CDR3 DNA is TGTGCTAGCAGCCGTTACAGGGAAGCCGGGGAGCTGTTTTTT. Variable domain in full (rest from reference TRBV7-7 and TRBJ2-2): GAGVSQSPRYKVTKRGQDVTLRCDPISSHATLYWYQQALGQGPEFLTYFNYEAQPDKSGLPSDRFSAERPEGSISTLTIQRTEQRDSAMYRCASSRYREAGELFFGEGSRLTVL.

The CDR3 spells CASSESRDSYEQYF. CDR3 in DNA: TGTGCCAGCAGTGAGTCCAGGGACTCCTACGAGCAGTACTTC. The gene calls are TRBV2 and TRBJ2-7, with D maybe TRBD1 (5 bases). CDR3 size: 14 residues. Trimming took off 3 bases at V and 0 bases at J, with 9 bases between the two ends. Germline values: CDR1 SNHLY, CDR2 FYNNEI.

The rearrangement joins TRBV5-6 to TRBJ1-5; TRBD1 agrees at 7 bases. CDR3 length equals 14 residues. Germline V CDR1 and CDR2: SGHDT, YYEEEE. With V trimmed by 0 bases and J by 6 bases, 3 bases remained unmatched. CDR3: CASSLGQGVQPQHF. The CDR3 bases are TGTGCCAGCAGCTTGGGGCAGGGGGTTCAGCCCCAGCATTTT.

The J gene is TRBJ2-1, the V gene TRBV29-1; 9 bases align to TRBD2. Germline trimming cut 6 bases from V and 8 bases from J; bases unmatched to any gene: 14. Germline V lookup: CDR1 SQVTM, CDR2 ANQGSEA. The CDR3 loop spans 15 amino acids. The CDR3 nucleotides read TGCAGCGTCGCCCCCTTAGCGGGAGTTCGCGATGAGCAGTTCTTC. Its translation is CSVAPLAGVRDEQFF.

This chain uses TRBV4-1 with TRBJ1-6, with TRBD1 matching over 8 bases. Germline CDR1 and CDR2: MGHRA and YSYEKL. V lost 0 bases and J lost 7; bases outside the gene matches: 8. This CDR3 region has 17 residues. CDR3 sequence: CASSQDVAGGRNSPLHF. The CDR3 DNA reads as TGCGCCAGCAGCCAAGATGTGGCAGGGGGCAGGAATTCACCCCTCCACTTT.

The V gene is TRBV4-3, the J gene TRBJ2-3, with 8 bases matching TRBD2. The CDR3 has 15 amino acids. The J segment lost 5 bases and the V segment lost 3 bases, leaving 7 bases of the junction unmatched. Germline CDR1 and CDR2: LGHNA and YSLEER. CDR3 coding DNA: TGCGCCAGCAGCCAGACTAGCGATCAGGGAGATACGCAGTATTTT. Protein: CASSQTSDQGDTQYF.

The chain couples TRBV7-9 to TRBJ2-3; 10 bases are shared with TRBD2. V was pared by 3 bases and J by 2 bases, with 8 bases of the junction left unmatched. The CDR3 is made up of 17 amino acids. CDR1 and CDR2 (germline): SEHNR, FQNEAQ (reference sequence). The CDR3, as DNA: TGTGCCAGCAGCTTTATTGAGCGGGAGGGCCTCACAGATACGCAGTATTTT. This gives the protein CASSFIEREGLTDTQYF. Looking up the rest from reference TRBV7-9 and TRBJ2-3 gives the full variable domain: DTGVSQNPRHKITKRGQNVTFRCDPISEHNRLYWYRQTLGQGPEFLTYFQNEAQLEKSRLLSDRFSAERPKGSFSTLEIQRTEQGDSAMYLCASSFIEREGLTDTQYFGPGTRLTVL.